This T cell receptor (beta chain) was sequenced for a study of shared clonotypes between healthy human individuals. Genomic DNA per cell subset filled all wells of several immunoSEQ plates. DNA input for the unsorted PBMC replicate PCRs was about 280 ng, tens of thousands of T cell genomes. Bulk PBMC genomic DNA spanned ten immunoSEQ deep plates. Here immunoSEQ multiplex PCR was the method, and the copy in TCRdb shows in-frame clones only, minus some. Here the sample spans 450,000 to 500,000 clones, over 70% being singletons. Notes on this clone: This sequence is one base from a far larger clone and is likely a read error.

Genomic DNA from unsorted samples was obtained from around 88 million PBMCs (per sample). With V trimmed by 7 bases and J by 6 bases, 9 bases remained unmatched. The CDR3 totals 15 residues. The V gene's germline CDR1 is SNHLY and CDR2 FYNNEI. The genes are TRBV2 and TRBJ1-5; TRBD1 matches at 10 bases. The sample taken for sequencing was PBMCs. This TCR was sampled from a woman in her 40s in good health. Some clones in this sample may be carry-over from other donors' samples. CDR3 protein: CASIRGTGAGQPQHF. The CDR3 DNA is TGTGCCAGCATACGAGGGACAGGGGCCGGTCAGCCCCAGCATTTT.